This entry concerns a single TCR beta chain. Method: immunoSEQ multiplex PCR; TCRdb's copy keeps in-frame clones and lacks some. The repertoire holds around 150,000 clones, with less than 90% as singletons. Per germline, CDR1 SGHAT and CDR2 FQNNGV. The CDR3 is made up of 14 amino acids. V shed 5 bases and J shed 7 bases, with 17 bases lying between them. This sample stems from a study of blood T cell repertoires in COVID-19. The overall study: T cells, B-cell-depleted T cells, or PBMCs provided the cDNA or gDNA that served as material.

The sequenced sample was peripheral blood. The sequence was collected from a man aged 25 to 40 with COVID-19, enrolled during active disease. This chain uses TRBV11-2 with TRBJ2-5, with a possible D match to TRBD2 (6 bases). CDR3 residues: CASSLVVLGGTQYF. For the CDR3, the DNA is TGTGCCAGCAGCCTAGTGGTATTGGGAGGGACCCAGTACTTC.